This T cell receptor (beta chain) was recorded in a study of T cells after yellow fever vaccination. About this clonotype: Its antigen remains unknown.

Trimming at V came to 4 bases and at J to 2 bases, leaving 2 bases not matched to a gene. The CDR3 is made up of 15 amino acids. TCR cDNA was made by 5'RACE template switching, adding a universal primer site and UMIs. TCRdb reprocessed the 5' RACE reads with MiXCR, giving one entry per CDR3 protein. Of 550,000 to 750,000 distinct CDR3 sequences in the sample, roughly 12% were seen once. Study results and limitations: Clonotypes appearing in both CD4 and CD8 compartments existed, and their share was small. There was a possibility that FACS-sorted repertoires contained abundant clonotypes contaminating from the bulk population. The study found a weaker secondary response that peaked faster, day 5 versus 15.

The clonotype originates from a man aged 25-45 years who received the YFV17D yellow fever vaccine. J is TRBJ1-5 and V is TRBV12-3 or TRBV12-4; 10 nucleotides line up with TRBD1. Sequenced material: PBMCs, taken on the day of the yellow fever booster vaccination. The CDR3 DNA reads as TGTGCCAGCAGTTCCGGGACAGGGGGCAATCAGCCCCAGCATTTT. This translates into CASSSGTGGNQPQHF.